This TCR beta chain was captured in a study of regulatory T cells in long-lasting Graves disease (dated by TCRdb to the early 2020s). Context from the whole study: Persistent Graves' disease was defined as persistently positive TSH receptor autoantibodies together with antithyroid drug treatment for over 5 years. TCR sequencing covered about 13 persistent and approximately 20 newly diagnosed Graves' disease patients, some 33 samples in total. Peripheral blood TCR sequencing and RNA sequencing compared persistent Graves' disease patients with newly diagnosed Graves' disease patients. Antithyroid drugs had been taken for 8.5 to 12 years on average by persistent Graves' disease patients in the clinical cohort. The study was conducted in China and was registered as a clinical trial.

As to this clonotype: Its antigen target is currently unknown. Within one base of it there is no much larger clone, and no base qualities were kept.

The label giving this sample's time point can be read as: persistent/refractory GD, antithyroid drugs over 5 years with positive TRAb. For both TCR sequencing and RNA sequencing, RNA was extracted from PBMCs in TRIzol. The diagnosis of Graves' disease was made according to American Thyroid Association guidelines. The patients came from an endocrinology department in Xi'an, China. Each patient gave about 9.1 milliliters of peripheral blood, collected in an EDTA anticoagulant tube. Ficoll Paque Plus density gradient separation was used to isolate PBMCs, and no further T cell sorting was performed. RNA quality was checked with an Agilent 2100 Bioanalyzer and agarose gel, and concentration with a NanoDrop 2000. General findings and caveats noted by the study authors: Only peripheral blood was studied, because thyroid tissue, the primary lesion, was inaccessible. A larger number of public clonotypes was shared among persistent patients (approximately 2,600) than among newly diagnosed patients (roughly 930). Persistent disease showed preferential use of TRBV28, TRBJ1-2 and TRBJ2-5, whereas newly diagnosed disease favored TRBV20-1 and TRBJ2-1. Compared with newly diagnosed patients, patients with persistent Graves' disease had lower TCR Shannon entropy and fewer highly expanded clones, which suggests clonal expansion. Sequencing and analysis were restricted to the TCR beta chain. The small sample size was acknowledged by the authors as a limitation that may reduce accuracy.

Library generation was performed with multiplex PCR. For sequencing, an Illumina HiSeq 4000 was employed. To build TCR beta libraries, CDR3 regions were amplified by Arm-PCR using iRepertoire HTBI primers. Before sequencing, the PCR products went through gel purification. Under the source paper's analysis protocol: Across samples, 55 to 80 TRBV and around 15 TRBJ segments were identified and used for gene usage analysis of CDR3 amino acid clonotypes. Filtered high-quality paired reads were merged into contigs using COPE and FqMerger. Contigs were aligned with BLAST to IMGT TRBV, TRBD and TRBJ reference genes, and CDR3 was defined per IMGT. Highly expanded clones were defined as clonotypes with a frequency above 0.1%. Repertoire diversity was measured by Shannon entropy, and V-J evenness by the Gini coefficient. Public clonotypes were defined as clonotypes shared by more than one individual. Clones were called with MiXCR by TCRdb after fastp trimmed the public reads at Q25, and only in-frame beta chains were retained. Rows matching on CDR3 protein sequence are summarized as one entry with the most common DNA and genes. These V and J calls derive from TCRdb rather than the authors' analysis. Across this sample there are a few hundred thousand distinct CDR3 sequences, with 23% seen only once. The ten top clones hold roughly a quarter of the sample.

From a lookup of the germline V gene, CDR1 and CDR2 are MGHRA and YSYEKL. From the cysteine up to the phenylalanine, the CDR3 has a length of 12 residues. Only the CDR3 DNA stays, 36 bases, in frame from base 1. V is reduced by 0 bases and J by 6 bases, leaving a spacing of 5 bases between them. This chain is built from TRBV4-1 and TRBJ2-5; the D region possibly corresponds to TRBD2 (5 bases align). This TCR derives from a middle-aged woman with Graves disease. Donor details come from another sample of the same person, matched by shared clones. Here the sequenced sample was peripheral blood mononuclear cells (PBMCs), taken when the disease was refractory, from a patient treated with antithyroid drugs. The CDR3 region: CASSQDGKTQYF. The bases read TGCGCCAGCAGCCAAGACGGGAAGACCCAGTACTTC.